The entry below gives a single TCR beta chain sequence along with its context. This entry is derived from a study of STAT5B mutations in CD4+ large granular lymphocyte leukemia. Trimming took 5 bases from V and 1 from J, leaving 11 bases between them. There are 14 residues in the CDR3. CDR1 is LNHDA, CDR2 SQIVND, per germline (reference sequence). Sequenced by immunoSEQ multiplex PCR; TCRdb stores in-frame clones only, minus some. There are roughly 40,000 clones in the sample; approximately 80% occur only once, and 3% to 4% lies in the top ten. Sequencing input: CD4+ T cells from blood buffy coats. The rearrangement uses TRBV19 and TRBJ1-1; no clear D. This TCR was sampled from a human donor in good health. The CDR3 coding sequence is TGTGCCAGTAGTTTCTCCACTCAGAACACTGAAGCTTTCTTT. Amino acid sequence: CASSFSTQNTEAFF.